This T cell receptor (beta chain) was found in a study of shared clonotypes between healthy human individuals. V was pared by 3 bases and J by 0 bases, with 12 bases between. The CDR3 has 16 residues. Germline V lookup: CDR1 MDHEN, CDR2 SYDVKM. As originally analysed: Filtering was not the same, since immunoSEQ gave junction-only sequences without quality scores. The table came from immunoSEQ multiplex PCR; TCRdb's copy has only in-frame clones and leaves some out. V, J and clone size were drawn from that table, and D and trimming were deduced from the DNA. The sample lists some 660,000 clones, around three quarters occurring once. About this clone: As yet, its antigen is unknown.

General study findings and limits: Clonotypes not shared had lower generation probabilities than those common to all four donors. Richness estimates generally favored naive over memory subsets.

This receptor was identified in a woman under 40 in good health. Sequencing was done on a sample of memory CD4+ T cells sorted from blood. Subset denoted: CD45RA-negative fraction. The chain joins TRBV28 to TRBJ2-4; D remains ambiguous. The CDR3 region has the DNA TGTGCCAGCAGTTTGGGTCCCGGTTTAGCCAAAAACATTCAGTACTTC. This gives the protein CASSLGPGLAKNIQYF.